The source of this T cell receptor beta chain is a study of T-cell reconstitution after alpha-beta-depleted transplantation in children. Study results and caveats: Where alpha-beta T cells came from about two months after transplant was reportedly several hundred expanded graft clones. Where some patients showed high TCRbeta diversity at day 60, it came from recipient T cells and thymic progenitors that had survived.

This clonotype was seen many times. What it recognizes is unknown. This CDR3 is built from 13 residues. J lost 2 bases, V lost 7 bases, and 5 bases had no gene match. Germline V gives CDR1 SQVTM, CDR2 ANQGSEA. Unique molecular identifiers tagged the TCRbeta library. A single record per CDR3 protein comes from TCRdb applying MiXCR to the PCR reads. The sample includes approximately 190,000 distinct CDR3 sequences, approximately 6.8% of them seen just once. The origin of this receptor is a girl younger than two with combined immunodeficiency, due to receive a stem cell transplant. The starting material was PBMCs, obtained before TCRalphabeta/CD19-depleted stem cell transplant. This sequence joins TRBV29-1 and TRBJ2-3; TRBD1 agrees at 8 bases. Here the CDR3 reads CSDGQGFTDTQYF. The DNA of the CDR3 is TGCAGCGATGGACAGGGTTTCACAGATACGCAGTATTTT.